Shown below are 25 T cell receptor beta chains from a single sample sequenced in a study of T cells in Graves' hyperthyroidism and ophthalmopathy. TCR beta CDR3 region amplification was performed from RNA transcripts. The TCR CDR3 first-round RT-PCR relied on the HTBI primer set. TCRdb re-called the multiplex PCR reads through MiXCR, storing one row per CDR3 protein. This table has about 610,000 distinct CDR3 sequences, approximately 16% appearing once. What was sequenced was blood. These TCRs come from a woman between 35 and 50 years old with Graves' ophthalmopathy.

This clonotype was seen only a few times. The DNA for the CDR3 is TGTGCCAGCAGCGCTATGGATCAGCCCCAGCATTTT. As protein: CASSAMDQPQHF. The chain couples TRBV6-1 to TRBJ1-5; D is undetermined. V was clipped by 6 bases and J by 5 bases, with 8 bases between them. Germline CDR1 is MNHNS and CDR2 is SASEGT. This CDR3 region has 12 residues.

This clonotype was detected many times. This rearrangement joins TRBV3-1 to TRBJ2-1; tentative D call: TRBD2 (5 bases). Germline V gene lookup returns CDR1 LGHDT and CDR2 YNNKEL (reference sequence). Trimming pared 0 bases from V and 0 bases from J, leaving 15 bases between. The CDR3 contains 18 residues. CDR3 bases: TGTGCCAGCAGCCAAGACTTGGGCCGGGGTAGCTCCTACAATGAGCAGTTCTTC. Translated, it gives CASSQDLGRGSSYNEQFF.

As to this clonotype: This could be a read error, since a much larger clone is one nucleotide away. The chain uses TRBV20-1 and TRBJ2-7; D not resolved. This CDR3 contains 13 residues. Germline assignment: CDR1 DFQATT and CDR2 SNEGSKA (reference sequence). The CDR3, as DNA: TGCAATGCTAGAGTTCCGGGTTCGGGCGAGCAGTACTTC. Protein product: CNARVPGSGEQYF.

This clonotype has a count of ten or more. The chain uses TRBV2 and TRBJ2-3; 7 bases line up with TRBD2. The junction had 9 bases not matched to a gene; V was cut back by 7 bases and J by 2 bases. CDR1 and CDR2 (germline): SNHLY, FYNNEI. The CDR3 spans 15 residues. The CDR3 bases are TGTGCCAGCACCCAGGACGGGGGGTCCACAGATACGCAGTATTTT. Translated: CASTQDGGSTDTQYF. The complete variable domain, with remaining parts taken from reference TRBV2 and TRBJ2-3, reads EPEVTQTPSHQVTQMGQEVILRCVPISNHLYFYWYRQILGQKVEFLVSFYNNEISEKSEIFDDQFSVERPDGSNFTLKIRSTKLEDSAMYFCASTQDGGSTDTQYFGPGTRLTVL.

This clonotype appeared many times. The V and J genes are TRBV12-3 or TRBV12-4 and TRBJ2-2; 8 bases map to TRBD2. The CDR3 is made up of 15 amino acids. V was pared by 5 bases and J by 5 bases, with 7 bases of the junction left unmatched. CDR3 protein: CASSSGGAGTGELFF. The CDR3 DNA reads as TGTGCCAGCAGTAGCGGGGGCGCGGGGACCGGGGAGCTGTTTTTT.

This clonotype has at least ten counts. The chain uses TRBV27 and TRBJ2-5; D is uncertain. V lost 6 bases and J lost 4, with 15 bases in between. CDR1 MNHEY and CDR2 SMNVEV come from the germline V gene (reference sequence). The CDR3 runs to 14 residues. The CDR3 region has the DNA TGTGCCAGCAGCTTCGGTCCAAAGGCAGAGACCCAGTACTTC. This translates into CASSFGPKAETQYF.

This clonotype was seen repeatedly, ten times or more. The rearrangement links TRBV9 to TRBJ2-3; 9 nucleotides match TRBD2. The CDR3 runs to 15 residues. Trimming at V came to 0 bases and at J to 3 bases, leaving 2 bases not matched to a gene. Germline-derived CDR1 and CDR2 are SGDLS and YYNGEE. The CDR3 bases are TGTGCCAGCAGCGTAGTGAGCGGGAGGACAGATACGCAGTATTTT. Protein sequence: CASSVVSGRTDTQYF.

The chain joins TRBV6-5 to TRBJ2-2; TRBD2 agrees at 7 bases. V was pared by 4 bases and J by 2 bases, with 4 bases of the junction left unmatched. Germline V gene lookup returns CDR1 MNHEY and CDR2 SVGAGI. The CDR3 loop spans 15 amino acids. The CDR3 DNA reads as TGTGCCAGCAGTTCAACTAGCGTCAACACCGGGGAGCTGTTTTTT. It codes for CASSSTSVNTGELFF.

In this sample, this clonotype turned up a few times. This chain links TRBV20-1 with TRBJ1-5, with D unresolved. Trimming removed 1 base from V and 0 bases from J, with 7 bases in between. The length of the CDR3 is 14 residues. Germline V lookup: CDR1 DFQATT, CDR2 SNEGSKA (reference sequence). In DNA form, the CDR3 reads TGCAGTGCTAGAGTGGCAGTTAGCAATCAGCCCCAGCATTTT. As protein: CSARVAVSNQPQHF.

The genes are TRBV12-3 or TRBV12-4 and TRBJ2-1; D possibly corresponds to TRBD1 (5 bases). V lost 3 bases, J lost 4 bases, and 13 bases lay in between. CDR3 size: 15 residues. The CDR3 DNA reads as TGTGCCAGCAGTTTTATGCAGGGTCGTTACAATGAGCAGTTCTTC. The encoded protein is CASSFMQGRYNEQFF.

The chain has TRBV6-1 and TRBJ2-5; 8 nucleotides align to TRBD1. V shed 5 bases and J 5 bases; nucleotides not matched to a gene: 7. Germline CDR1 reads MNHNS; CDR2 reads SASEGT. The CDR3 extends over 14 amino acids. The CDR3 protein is CASSLRGQSETQYF. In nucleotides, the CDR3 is TGTGCCAGCAGTCTCAGGGGGCAGTCGGAGACCCAGTACTTC.

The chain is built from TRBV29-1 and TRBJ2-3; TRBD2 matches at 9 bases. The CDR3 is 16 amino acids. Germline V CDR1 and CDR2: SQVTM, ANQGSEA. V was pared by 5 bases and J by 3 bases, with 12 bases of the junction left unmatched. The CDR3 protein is CSVTQSGSGRTDTQYF. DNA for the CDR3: TGCAGCGTTACCCAAAGTGGTAGCGGGAGAACAGATACGCAGTATTTT.

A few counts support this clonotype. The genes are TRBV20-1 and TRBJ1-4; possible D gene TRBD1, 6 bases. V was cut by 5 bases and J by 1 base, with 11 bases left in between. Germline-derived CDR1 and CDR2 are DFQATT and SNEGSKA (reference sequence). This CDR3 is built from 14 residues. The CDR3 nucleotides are TGCAGTGCTTGGGAGGGACAAACTAATGAAAAACTGTTTTTT. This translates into CSAWEGQTNEKLFF.

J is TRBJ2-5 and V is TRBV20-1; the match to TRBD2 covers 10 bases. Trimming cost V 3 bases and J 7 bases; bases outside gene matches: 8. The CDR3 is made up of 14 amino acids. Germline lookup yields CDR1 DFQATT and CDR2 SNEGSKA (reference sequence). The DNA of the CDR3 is TGCAGTGCTAGGCGGACTAGCGGAGCCGGGACCCAGTACTTC. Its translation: CSARRTSGAGTQYF.

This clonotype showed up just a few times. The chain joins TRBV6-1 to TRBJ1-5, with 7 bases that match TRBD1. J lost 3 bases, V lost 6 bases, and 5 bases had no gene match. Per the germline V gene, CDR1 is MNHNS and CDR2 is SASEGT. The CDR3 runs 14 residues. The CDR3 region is CASRRTGNNQPQHF. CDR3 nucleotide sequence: TGTGCCAGCAGGAGGACAGGAAACAATCAGCCCCAGCATTTT.

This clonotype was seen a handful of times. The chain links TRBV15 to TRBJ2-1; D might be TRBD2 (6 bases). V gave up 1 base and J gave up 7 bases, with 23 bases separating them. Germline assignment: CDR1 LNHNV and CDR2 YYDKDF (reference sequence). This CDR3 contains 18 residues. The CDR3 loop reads CATSRVATRGGVGNEQFF. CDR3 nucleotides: TGTGCCACCAGCAGAGTCGCTACGCGGGGTGGGGTTGGGAATGAGCAGTTCTTC.

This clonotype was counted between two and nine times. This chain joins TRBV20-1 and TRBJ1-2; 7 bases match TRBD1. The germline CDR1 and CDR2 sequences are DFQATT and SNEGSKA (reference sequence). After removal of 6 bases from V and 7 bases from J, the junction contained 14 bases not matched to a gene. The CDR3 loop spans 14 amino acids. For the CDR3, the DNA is TGCAGTGCCGACCTCGCCGGGACAGCGTCTGGCTACACCTTC. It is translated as CSADLAGTASGYTF.

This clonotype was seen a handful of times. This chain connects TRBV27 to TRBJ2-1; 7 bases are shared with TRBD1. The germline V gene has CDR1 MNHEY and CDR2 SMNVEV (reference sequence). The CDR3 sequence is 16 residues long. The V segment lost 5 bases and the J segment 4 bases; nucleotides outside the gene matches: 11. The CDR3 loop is CASSARQGKAYNEQFF. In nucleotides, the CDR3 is TGTGCCAGCAGTGCCCGACAGGGAAAAGCTTACAATGAGCAGTTCTTC.

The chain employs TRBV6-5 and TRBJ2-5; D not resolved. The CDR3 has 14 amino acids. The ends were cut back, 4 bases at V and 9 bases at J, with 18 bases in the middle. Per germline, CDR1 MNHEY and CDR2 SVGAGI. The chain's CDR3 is CASSSQDDLKAQYF. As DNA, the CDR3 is TGTGCCAGCAGTTCCCAGGACGACTTAAAAGCCCAGTACTTC.

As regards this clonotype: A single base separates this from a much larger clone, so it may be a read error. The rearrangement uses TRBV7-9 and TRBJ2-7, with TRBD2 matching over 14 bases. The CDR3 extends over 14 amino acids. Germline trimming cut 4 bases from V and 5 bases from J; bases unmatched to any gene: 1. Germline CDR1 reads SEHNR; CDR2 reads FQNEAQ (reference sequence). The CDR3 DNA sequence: TGTGCCAGCAGCTGGACTAGCGGGAGGAACGAGCAGTACTTC. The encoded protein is CASSWTSGRNEQYF.

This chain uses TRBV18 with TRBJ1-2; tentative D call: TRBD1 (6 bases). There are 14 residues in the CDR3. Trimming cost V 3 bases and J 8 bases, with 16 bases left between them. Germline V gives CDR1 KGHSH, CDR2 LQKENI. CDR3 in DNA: TGTGCCAGCTCACCCACAGGGAAATCCGGGGGCTACACCTTC. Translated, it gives CASSPTGKSGGYTF.

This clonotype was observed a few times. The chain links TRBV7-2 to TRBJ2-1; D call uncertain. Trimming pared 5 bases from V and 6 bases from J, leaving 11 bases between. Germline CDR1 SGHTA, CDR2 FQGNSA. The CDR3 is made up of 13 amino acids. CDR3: CASSPSRSNEQFF. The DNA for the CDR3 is TGTGCCAGCAGCCCCTCCCGGAGCAATGAGCAGTTCTTC.

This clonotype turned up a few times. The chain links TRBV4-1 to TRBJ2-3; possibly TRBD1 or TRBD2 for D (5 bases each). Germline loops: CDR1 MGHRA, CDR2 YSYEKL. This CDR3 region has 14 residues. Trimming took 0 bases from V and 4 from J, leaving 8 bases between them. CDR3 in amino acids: CASSQDQGADTQYF. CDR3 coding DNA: TGCGCCAGCAGCCAAGATCAGGGAGCAGATACGCAGTATTTT.

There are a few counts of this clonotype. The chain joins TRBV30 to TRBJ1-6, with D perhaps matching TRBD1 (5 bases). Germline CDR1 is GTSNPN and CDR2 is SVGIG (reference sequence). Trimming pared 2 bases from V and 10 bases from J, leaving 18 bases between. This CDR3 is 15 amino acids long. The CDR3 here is CAWSSGYTGTSPLHF. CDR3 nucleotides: TGTGCCTGGAGTTCGGGCTATACGGGGACGTCACCCCTCCACTTT.

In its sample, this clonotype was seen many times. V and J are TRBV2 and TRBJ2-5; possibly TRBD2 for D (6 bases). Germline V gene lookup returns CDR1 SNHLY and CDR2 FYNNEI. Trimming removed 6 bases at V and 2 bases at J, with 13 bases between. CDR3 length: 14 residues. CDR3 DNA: TGTGCCAGCAGGAGACTAGGAGGGCAAGAGACCCAGTACTTC. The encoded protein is CASRRLGGQETQYF. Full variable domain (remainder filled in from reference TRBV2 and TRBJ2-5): EPEVTQTPSHQVTQMGQEVILRCVPISNHLYFYWYRQILGQKVEFLVSFYNNEISEKSEIFDDQFSVERPDGSNFTLKIRSTKLEDSAMYFCASRRLGGQETQYFGPGTRLLVL.